This T cell receptor beta chain was captured in a study of human T cells and chemical hapten exposure. Study background: On 2 cm by 2 cm of upper inner arm skin, sensitization was performed with 2% DPC.

V was pared by 2 bases and J by 2 bases, with 7 bases between. Germline values: CDR1 SEHNR, CDR2 FQNEAQ (reference sequence). The CDR3 consists of 13 residues. This clonotype occurred a few times. Time point in this sample: pre-sensitization, week 0. Treatment defined: therapeutic diphenylcyclopropenone sensitization with weekly scalp DPC. Unique molecular identifiers were affixed to discrete cDNA molecules within the library. As originally analysed: There were a median of approximately 88,000 TCRs per sample, with a range from roughly 20,000 to 700,000. MiXCR, applied by TCRdb to the RACE reads, yields one record per CDR3 protein. These V and J calls derive from TCRdb rather than the authors' analysis. The data contain around 120,000 distinct CDR3 sequences, approximately 13% of them seen just once; the ten biggest clones take up roughly 3.1%.

This clonotype was sampled from a woman aged 18-29 years with alopecia areata. Some clones in this sample may be carry-over from other donors' samples. Sample: whole blood, taken in connection with sensitization to the hapten diphenylcyclopropenone (DPC). V and J are TRBV7-9 and TRBJ2-7; D gene ambiguous. In DNA form, the CDR3 reads TGTGCCAGCAGCTTACGCTCACCCTACGAGCAGTACTTC. Translating gives CASSLRSPYEQYF.